This entry lists 8 T cell receptor beta chains sequenced from one sample in a study of T-cell reconstitution after alpha-beta-depleted transplantation in children. Molecular barcoding with unique molecular identifiers was used for the TCRbeta library. One entry per CDR3 protein results from TCRdb running MiXCR on the PCR reads. The table shows 170,000 or so distinct CDR3 sequences, with over 5.5% occurring only once. The sample was PBMCs from the stem cell graft donor, taken from the stem cell graft. These receptors were collected from a human donor who donated a stem cell graft to a child with Wiskott-Aldrich syndrome.

This chain uses TRBV5-1 with TRBJ2-3; D not resolved. Trimming stripped 4 bases from V and 0 bases from J, with 3 bases between. The CDR3 is 12 residues long. In germline, CDR1 is SGHRS, CDR2 YFSETQ. The CDR3 reads CASSVSTDTQYF. The CDR3, as DNA: TGCGCCAGCAGCGTGAGCACAGATACGCAGTATTTT.

This clonotype showed up just a few times. This rearrangement joins TRBV3-1 to TRBJ1-4; no definite D call. This CDR3 spans 14 amino acids. The germline V and J ends were trimmed by 4 bases and 5 bases, with 11 bases remaining between them. Germline assignment: CDR1 LGHDT and CDR2 YNNKEL (reference sequence). Here the CDR3 reads CASSPEPLNEKLFF. Written as DNA, the CDR3 is TGTGCCAGCAGCCCGGAGCCCCTAAATGAAAAACTGTTTTTT.

The sample holds many counts of this clonotype. The rearrangement uses TRBV5-1 and TRBJ1-4; D might be TRBD1 (6 bases). V lost 4 bases to trimming and J lost 5 bases, with 15 bases between them. The germline V gene encodes CDR1 SGHRS and CDR2 YFSETQ. The CDR3 runs to 15 residues. CDR3 protein: CASSPGHARNEKLFF. CDR3 bases: TGCGCCAGCAGCCCGGGACATGCTAGAAATGAAAAACTGTTTTTT.

This clonotype was observed once. The genes are TRBV5-6 and TRBJ2-7; D gene ambiguous. Trimming left V 4 bases short and J 6 bases short, with 14 bases between. Germline assignment: CDR1 SGHDT and CDR2 YYEEEE. The CDR3 covers 13 residues. The CDR3, as DNA: TGTGCCAGCAGCCCCACGCGCCTCTGCGAGCAGTACTTC. Its protein is CASSPTRLCEQYF.

This clonotype appeared many times. The chain has TRBV5-1 and TRBJ1-1; 10 bases are a match to TRBD1. After removal of 4 bases from V and 10 bases from J, the junction contained 10 bases not matched to a gene. Germline CDR1 reads SGHRS; CDR2 reads YFSETQ. The CDR3 runs to 14 residues. The CDR3 sequence is CASSLDSGTGVAFF. CDR3 sequence (DNA): TGCGCCAGCAGCCTGGATAGTGGGACAGGGGTAGCTTTCTTT.

Ten or more counts support this clonotype. The chain combines TRBV5-1 with TRBJ2-1; the match to TRBD2 covers 11 bases. Germline CDR1 SGHRS, CDR2 YFSETQ. Germline trimming cut 4 bases from V and 2 bases from J; bases unmatched to any gene: 14. This CDR3 has 19 amino acids. CDR3 amino acids: CASSLPNPLLAGAYNEQFF. The CDR3 DNA sequence: TGCGCCAGCAGCCTACCGAACCCTTTACTAGCGGGAGCCTACAATGAGCAGTTCTTC.

This clonotype was recorded at least ten times. The chain employs TRBV5-1 and TRBJ2-1; D uncertain. Germline V lookup: CDR1 SGHRS, CDR2 YFSETQ. CDR3 length equals 12 residues. V was trimmed by 4 bases and J by 3 bases, leaving 5 bases between them. This chain's CDR3 is CASSPGYNEQFF. Here the CDR3 DNA reads TGCGCCAGCAGCCCCGGCTACAATGAGCAGTTCTTC.

This clonotype has a count of ten or more. The V gene is TRBV6-6, the J gene TRBJ1-1; D is ambiguous. The CDR3 loop spans 12 amino acids. V lost 2 bases and J lost 5, with 6 bases in between. The V gene's germline CDR1 is MNHNY and CDR2 SVGAGI (reference sequence). CDR3 sequence reads: CASSYLGTEAFF. CDR3 DNA sequence: TGTGCCAGCAGTTACCTGGGGACTGAAGCTTTCTTT.